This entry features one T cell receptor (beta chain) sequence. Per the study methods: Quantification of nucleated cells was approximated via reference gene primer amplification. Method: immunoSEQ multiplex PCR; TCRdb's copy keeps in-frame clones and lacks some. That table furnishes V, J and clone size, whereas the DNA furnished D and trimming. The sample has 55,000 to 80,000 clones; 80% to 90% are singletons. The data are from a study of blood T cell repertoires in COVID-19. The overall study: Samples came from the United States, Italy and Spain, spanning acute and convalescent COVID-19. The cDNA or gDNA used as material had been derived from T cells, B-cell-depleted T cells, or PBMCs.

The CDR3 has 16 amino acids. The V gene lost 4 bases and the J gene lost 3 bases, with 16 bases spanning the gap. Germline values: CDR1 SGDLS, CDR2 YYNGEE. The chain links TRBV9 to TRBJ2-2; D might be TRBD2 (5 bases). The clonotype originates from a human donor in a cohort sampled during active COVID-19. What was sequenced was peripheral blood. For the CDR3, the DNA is TGTGCCAGCAGCCCCGTGGACTTCACTTACACCGGGGAGCTGTTTTTT. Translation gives CASSPVDFTYTGELFF.